This T cell receptor beta chain appears in the sequencing data of a study of cytomegalovirus exposure and HLA in healthy donors. The donors were part of the validation cohort, which consisted of more than 90 subjects and was separate from the first cohort of several hundred subjects. Per germline, CDR1 MNHNS and CDR2 SASEGT. V shed 6 bases and J shed 3 bases, with 12 bases lying between them. The CDR3 consists of 14 residues. Method: immunoSEQ multiplex PCR; TCRdb's copy keeps in-frame clones and lacks some. The sample yields more than 85,000 clones, around nine tenths seen once. Whole-study findings and limits: A classifier reportedly called cytomegalovirus status with high sensitivity and specificity. The authors listed 150 or so TCR beta chains as cytomegalovirus-associated. A few CMV-associated chains proved CMV antigen-specific in vitro.

To note about this clone: Antigen specificity is unknown.

The chain recombines TRBV6-1 with TRBJ1-3; tentatively, D is TRBD1 (6 bases). Sequencing input: PBMCs. The TCR sequence derives from a woman between 18 and 30 years old in good health and CMV-seronegative. The CDR3: CASRERGGGNTIYF. The CDR3 nucleotides are TGTGCCAGCAGGGAGAGGGGGGGTGGAAACACCATATATTTT.